The 25 T cell receptor beta chains presented below share a single source sample, sequenced in a study of cytomegalovirus exposure and HLA in healthy donors (dated by TCRdb to 2015 to 2018). The method was the immunoSEQ multiplex PCR assay. A mixture of 60 forward primers for TCR Vbeta segments and 13 reverse primers for TCR Jbeta segments was used in the multiplex PCR. TCRdb retrieved this table from immuneACCESS and kept in-frame rearrangements only. Not all clones are present; in checked studies, unresolved V genes account for under half, and no reason is known for the remainder. The sample yields around 150,000 clones; around 79% were counted once. The top ten clonotypes cover 11% to 15% of the sample. The sequencing input was PBMCs. These receptors originate from a man aged 45-65 years in good health and CMV-seropositive.

The chain uses TRBV6-5 and TRBJ1-2; 8 bases match TRBD1. V shed 5 bases and J 8 bases; nucleotides not matched to a gene: 10. In germline, CDR1 is MNHEY, CDR2 SVGAGI. The CDR3 consists of 14 residues. DNA for the CDR3: TGTGCCAGCAGTGCCATCGGGACAGGTCGAGGCTACACCTTC. It encodes CASSAIGTGRGYTF.

The chain joins TRBV5-5 to TRBJ1-1, with 8 bases matching TRBD1. Unmatched junction bases numbered 11, after V lost 3 bases and J lost 4 bases. The germline CDR1 and CDR2 sequences are SGHKS and YYEKEE (reference sequence). CDR3 length equals 16 residues. In DNA, the CDR3 is TGTGCCAGCAGCTCCGGACAGGGAAGTCGGGGCACTGAAGCTTTCTTT. Its translation: CASSSGQGSRGTEAFF.

The rearrangement links TRBV6-1 to TRBJ2-5, with a possible D match to TRBD1 (6 bases). Trimming took off 6 bases at V and 3 bases at J, with 11 bases between the two ends. The CDR3 has 13 amino acids. Germline V gene lookup returns CDR1 MNHNS and CDR2 SASEGT. The CDR3 spells CASSVDSEETQYF. For the CDR3, the DNA is TGTGCCAGCAGCGTGGACAGTGAAGAGACCCAGTACTTC.

About this clone itself: Germline is not matched at one junction end, which may reflect a read error. This chain links TRBV6-6 with TRBJ1-2, with D uncertain. The CDR3 is made up of 15 amino acids. Germline CDR1 and CDR2: MNHNY and SVGAGI (reference sequence). The chain's CDR3 is CASSYSGGGNYGCTF. In DNA, the CDR3 is TGTGCCAGCAGTTACTCGGGAGGCGGTAACTATGGCTGCACCTTC.

This sequence joins TRBV7-3 and TRBJ1-1; no clear D. The CDR3 consists of 13 residues. V lost 3 bases and J 8 bases, leaving 13 bases between the germline ends. The germline V gene has CDR1 SGHTA and CDR2 FQGTGA. CDR3 loop: CASSFISGSEAFF. In DNA form, the CDR3 reads TGTGCCAGCAGCTTTATCTCAGGCTCAGAAGCTTTCTTT.

This clone was observed many times. The chain has TRBV5-6 and TRBJ2-3; perhaps TRBD1 as D (6 bases). The CDR3 length is 15 residues. Germline V gene data show CDR1 as SGHDT and CDR2 as YYEEEE. V was cut by 5 bases and J by 4 bases, with 17 bases left in between. The CDR3 DNA reads as TGTGCCAGCAGGTCAAAACAGGGAACCCCAGATACGCAGTATTTT. It codes for CASRSKQGTPDTQYF.

The CDR3 DNA sequence: TGTGCCAGCAGCCCCCGAAGTTTCTGGGAGTCCTACGAGCAGTACTTC. It encodes CASSPRSFWESYEQYF. This rearrangement joins TRBV7-9 to TRBJ2-7, with a tentative D call TRBD2 (5 bases). V lost 5 bases to trimming and J lost 1 base, with 18 bases between them. The CDR3 is 16 residues long. From germline, CDR1 is SEHNR and CDR2 FQNEAQ (reference sequence).

This clone has only a few counts. V is TRBV5-5 and J is TRBJ1-3; no clear D. In germline, CDR1 is SGHKS, CDR2 YYEKEE (reference sequence). Between the trimmed V and J ends, which lost 0 bases and 7 bases, there was a span of 8 bases. This CDR3 comprises 13 residues. The CDR3 reads CASSLGGGNTIYF. CDR3 DNA sequence: TGTGCCAGCAGCTTGGGCGGAGGGAACACCATATATTTT.

The chain recombines TRBV18 with TRBJ1-2; D is ambiguous. This CDR3 has 15 amino acids. V lost 2 bases and J lost 4, with 14 bases in between. Germline assignment: CDR1 KGHSH and CDR2 LQKENI. The CDR3 DNA is TGTGCCAGCTCACCAATCCCTGCAGGCCCCTATGGCTACACCTTC. Protein: CASSPIPAGPYGYTF.

The rearrangement links TRBV5-4 to TRBJ1-1, with 9 nucleotides matching TRBD1. Germline assignment: CDR1 SGHNT and CDR2 YYREEE (reference sequence). V trimming: 4 bases; J trimming: 1 base; junction bases outside the gene matches: 5. The CDR3 has 15 residues. CDR3 DNA sequence: TGTGCCAGCAGCCCCAACAGGGGGCAGAACACTGAAGCTTTCTTT. The encoded protein is CASSPNRGQNTEAFF.

J is TRBJ1-3 and V is TRBV4-2, with TRBD1 as a possible D gene (5 bases). This CDR3 spans 17 amino acids. V dropped 0 bases and J dropped 1 base, with 13 bases sitting between them. The germline CDR1 and CDR2 sequences are LGHNA and YNFKEQ. CDR3: CASSQEIHRGSGNTIYF. The CDR3 DNA is TGTGCCAGCAGCCAAGAAATACATCGGGGGTCTGGAAACACCATATATTTT.

This chain links TRBV28 with TRBJ1-1, with 8 bases that match TRBD1. Germline V gene data show CDR1 as MDHEN and CDR2 as SYDVKM. Trimming removed 5 bases from V and 4 bases from J; junction bases left unmatched: 3. The CDR3 is made up of 13 amino acids. Written as DNA, the CDR3 is TGTGCCAGCAGTCCCACAGGGGGCACTGAAGCTTTCTTT. Its protein product is CASSPTGGTEAFF.

This chain connects TRBV9 to TRBJ1-6; 9 nucleotides line up with TRBD1. Germline V CDR1 and CDR2: SGDLS, YYNGEE. The V and J ends lost 0 bases and 2 bases, in that order; junction bases with no gene match: 3. The CDR3 extends over 17 amino acids. CDR3 sequence reads: CASSVGQGEPYNSPLHF. Written as DNA, the CDR3 is TGTGCCAGCAGCGTAGGACAGGGGGAACCCTATAATTCACCCCTCCACTTT.

The rearrangement links TRBV28 to TRBJ2-5; the D gene is possibly TRBD2 (5 bases). The CDR3 has 14 amino acids. Trimming cost V 3 bases and J 5 bases, with 13 bases left between them. From germline, CDR1 is MDHEN and CDR2 SYDVKM. DNA of the CDR3: TGTGCCAGCAGTTTTTATGCGGGCTTGGAGACCCAGTACTTC. Translated, it gives CASSFYAGLETQYF.

The rearrangement joins TRBV7-2 to TRBJ2-4; possibly TRBD1 for D (5 bases). Trimming removed 2 bases from V and 16 bases from J, with 15 bases in between. This CDR3 has 12 residues. Germline CDR1 and CDR2: SGHTA and FQGNSA. The DNA for the CDR3 is TGTGCCAGCAGCTTAATAGGGGCAGGACAATACTTC. Amino acid sequence: CASSLIGAGQYF.

This chain connects TRBV2 to TRBJ2-7; perhaps TRBD2 as D (7 bases). This CDR3 spans 14 amino acids. The germline CDR1 and CDR2 sequences are SNHLY and FYNNEI. Trimming took off 8 bases at V and 2 bases at J, with 16 bases between the two ends. Here the CDR3 reads CASGGAGHAYEQYF. CDR3 bases: TGTGCCAGCGGGGGGGCGGGCCATGCCTACGAGCAGTACTTC.

The gene calls are TRBV19 and TRBJ1-1, with 7 bases that match TRBD1. This CDR3 contains 15 residues. V lost 5 bases to trimming and J lost 1 base; unmatched junction nucleotides: 7. The germline V gene has CDR1 LNHDA and CDR2 SQIVND (reference sequence). CDR3 loop: CASSPREGANTEAFF. The CDR3 nucleotides are TGTGCCAGTAGTCCCCGGGAGGGGGCGAACACTGAAGCTTTCTTT.

This clone is a singleton in its sample. The chain couples TRBV4-1 to TRBJ2-1; 8 bases line up with TRBD2. There are 16 residues in the CDR3. Trimming cost V 0 bases and J 2 bases; bases outside gene matches: 3. Germline loops: CDR1 MGHRA, CDR2 YSYEKL. The CDR3 loop is CASSQEGRGAYNEQFF. The CDR3 DNA follows: TGCGCCAGCAGCCAAGAGGGGCGGGGGGCCTACAATGAGCAGTTCTTC.

The chain employs TRBV19 and TRBJ2-1; 7 nucleotides match TRBD1. The CDR3 spans 14 residues. Germline V gene sequence: CDR1 LNHDA, CDR2 SQIVND (reference sequence). V was pared by 7 bases and J by 3 bases, with 6 bases of the junction left unmatched. In DNA, the CDR3 is TGTGCCAGTAACGGACCAGGGGGCTACAATGAGCAGTTCTTC. This translates into CASNGPGGYNEQFF.

The rearrangement links TRBV4-1 to TRBJ1-2, with TRBD1 as a possible D gene (5 bases). Trimming left V 1 base short and J 2 bases short, with 8 bases between. Per the germline V gene, CDR1 is MGHRA and CDR2 is YSYEKL. The CDR3 is made up of 14 amino acids. In DNA, the CDR3 is TGCGCCAGCAGCCAAGCTGCAGGGAACTATGGCTACACCTTC. Protein product: CASSQAAGNYGYTF.

This clone was seen only once. The chain recombines TRBV9 with TRBJ2-3; D may be TRBD1 (5 bases). Trimming took 3 bases from V and 0 from J, leaving 14 bases between them. The germline V gene has CDR1 SGDLS and CDR2 YYNGEE. CDR3 length: 16 residues. The CDR3 is CASSAIVRASTDTQYF. CDR3 bases: TGTGCCAGCAGCGCCATCGTCAGGGCTAGCACAGATACGCAGTATTTT.

The V gene is TRBV9, the J gene TRBJ2-1; D remains ambiguous. V shed 3 bases and J shed 5 bases, with 6 bases lying between them. This CDR3 region has 12 residues. In germline, CDR1 is SGDLS, CDR2 YYNGEE. CDR3 protein: CASSGGNNEQFF. The CDR3 DNA reads as TGTGCCAGCAGCGGCGGAAACAATGAGCAGTTCTTC. Looking up the rest from reference TRBV9 and TRBJ2-1 gives the full variable domain: DSGVTQTPKHLITATGQRVTLRCSPRSGDLSVYWYQQSLDQGLQFLIQYYNGEERAKGNILERFSAQQFPDLHSELNLSSLELGDSALYFCASSGGNNEQFFGPGTRLTVL.

This chain connects TRBV5-1 to TRBJ2-5; 8 nucleotides line up with TRBD1. This CDR3 is 16 amino acids long. Trimming removed 4 bases from V and 1 base from J; junction bases left unmatched: 9. CDR1 and CDR2 (germline): SGHRS, YFSETQ. CDR3 in amino acids: CASSPGQAPFQETQYF. CDR3 DNA sequence: TGCGCCAGCAGCCCGGGACAGGCCCCCTTCCAAGAGACCCAGTACTTC.

This clone came up once. The chain combines TRBV4-2 with TRBJ1-1, with D maybe TRBD1 (6 bases). Trimming shortened V by 0 bases and J by 5 bases, and 13 bases separated the two germline ends. The length of the CDR3 is 15 residues. CDR1 is LGHNA, CDR2 YNFKEQ, per germline. The CDR3 sequence: CASSQDTAGETEAFF. The CDR3 DNA follows: TGTGCCAGCAGCCAAGATACGGCAGGGGAAACTGAAGCTTTCTTT.

The gene calls are TRBV6-1 and TRBJ2-7, with 9 nucleotides matching TRBD2. The CDR3 runs to 17 residues. V gave up 2 bases and J gave up 0 bases; unmatched junction bases: 8. CDR1 and CDR2 (germline): MNHNS, SASEGT. The CDR3 is CASSERLAGTHSYEQYF. The CDR3 bases are TGTGCCAGCAGTGAACGTCTAGCGGGGACACACTCCTACGAGCAGTACTTC.